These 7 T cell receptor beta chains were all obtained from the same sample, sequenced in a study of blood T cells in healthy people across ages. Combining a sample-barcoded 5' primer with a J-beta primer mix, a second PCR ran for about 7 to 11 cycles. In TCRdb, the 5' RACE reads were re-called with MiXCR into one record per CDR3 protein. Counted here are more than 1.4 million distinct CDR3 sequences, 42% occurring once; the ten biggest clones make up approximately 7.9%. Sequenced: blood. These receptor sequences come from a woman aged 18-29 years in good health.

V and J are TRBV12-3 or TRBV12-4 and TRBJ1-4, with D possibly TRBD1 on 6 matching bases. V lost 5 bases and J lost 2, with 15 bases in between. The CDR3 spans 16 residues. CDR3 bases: TGTGCCAGCAGTCCAACAGGGTTTGGGACTAATGAAAAACTGTTTTTT. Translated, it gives CASSPTGFGTNEKLFF.

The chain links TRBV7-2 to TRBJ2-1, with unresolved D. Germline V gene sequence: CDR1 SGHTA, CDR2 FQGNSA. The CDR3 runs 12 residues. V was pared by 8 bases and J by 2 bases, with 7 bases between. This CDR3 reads CASPGPYNEQFF. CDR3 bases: TGTGCCAGCCCAGGACCCTACAATGAGCAGTTCTTC. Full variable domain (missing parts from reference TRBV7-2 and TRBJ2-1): GAGVSQSPSNKVTEKGKDVELRCDPISGHTALYWYRQSLGQGLEFLIYFQGNSAPDKSGLPSDRFSAERTGGSVSTLTIQRTQQEDSAVYLCASPGPYNEQFFGPGTRLTVL.

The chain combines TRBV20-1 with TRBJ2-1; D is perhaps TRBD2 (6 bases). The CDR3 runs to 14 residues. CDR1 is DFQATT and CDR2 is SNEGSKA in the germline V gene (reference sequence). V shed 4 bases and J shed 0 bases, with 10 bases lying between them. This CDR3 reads CSAIDGSSYNEQFF. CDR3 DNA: TGCAGTGCTATTGACGGGAGCTCCTACAATGAGCAGTTCTTC.

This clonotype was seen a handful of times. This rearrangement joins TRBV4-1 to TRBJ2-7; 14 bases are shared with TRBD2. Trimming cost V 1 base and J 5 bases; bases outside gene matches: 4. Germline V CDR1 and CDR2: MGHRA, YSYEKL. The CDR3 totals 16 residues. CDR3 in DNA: TGCGCCAGCAGCCAAGGAGGGACTAGCGGGAGTGACGAGCAGTACTTC. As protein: CASSQGGTSGSDEQYF.

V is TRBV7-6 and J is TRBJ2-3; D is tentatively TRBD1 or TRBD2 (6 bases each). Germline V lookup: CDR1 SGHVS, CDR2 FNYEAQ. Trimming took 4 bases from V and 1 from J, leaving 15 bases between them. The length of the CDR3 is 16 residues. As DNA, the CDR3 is TGTGCCAGCAGCTCTGGAGGGGGTAGCGGCACAGATACGCAGTATTTT. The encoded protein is CASSSGGGSGTDTQYF. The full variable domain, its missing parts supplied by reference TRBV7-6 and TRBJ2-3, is GAGVSQSPRYKVTKRGQDVALRCDPISGHVSLYWYRQALGQGPEFLTYFNYEAQQDKSGLPNDRFSAERPEGSISTLTIQRTEQRDSAMYRCASSSGGGSGTDTQYFGPGTRLTVL.

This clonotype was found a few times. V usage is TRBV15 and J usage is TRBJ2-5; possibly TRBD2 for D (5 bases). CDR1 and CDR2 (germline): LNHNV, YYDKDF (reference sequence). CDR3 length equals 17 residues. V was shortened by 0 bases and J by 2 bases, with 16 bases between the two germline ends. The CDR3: CATSRDLASTVQETQYF. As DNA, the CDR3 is TGTGCCACCAGCAGAGATTTGGCTAGCACCGTTCAAGAGACCCAGTACTTC.

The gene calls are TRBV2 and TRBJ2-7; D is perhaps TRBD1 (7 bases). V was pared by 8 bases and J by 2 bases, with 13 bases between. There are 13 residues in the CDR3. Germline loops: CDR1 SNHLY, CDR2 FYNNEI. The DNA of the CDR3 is TGTGCCAGCGGGTCAGGGGGGCCCTACGAGCAGTACTTC. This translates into CASGSGGPYEQYF.